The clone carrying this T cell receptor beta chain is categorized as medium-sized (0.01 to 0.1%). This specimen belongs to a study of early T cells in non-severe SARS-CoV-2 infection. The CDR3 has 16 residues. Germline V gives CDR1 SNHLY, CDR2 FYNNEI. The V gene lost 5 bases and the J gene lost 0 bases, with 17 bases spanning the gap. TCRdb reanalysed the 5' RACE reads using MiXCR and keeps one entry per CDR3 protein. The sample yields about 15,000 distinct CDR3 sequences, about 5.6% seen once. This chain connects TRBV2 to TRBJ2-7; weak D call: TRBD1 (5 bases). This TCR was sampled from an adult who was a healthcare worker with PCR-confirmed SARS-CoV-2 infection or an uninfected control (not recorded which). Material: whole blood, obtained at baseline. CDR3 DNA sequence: TGTGCCAGCAGTTTAGACAGATTGGAAAGCTCCTACGAGCAGTACTTC. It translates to CASSLDRLESSYEQYF.